Sequencing of this T cell receptor beta chain was carried out in a study of T cells after yellow fever vaccination. Study conclusions and caveats: Weaker overall was a secondary response that nonetheless peaked faster, on day 5 versus 15. Reappearance after the booster was seen for most primary-vaccination clones, at more than 95% CD4 and roughly 90% CD8. CD4 and CD8 compartments shared a small share of clonotypes.

V lost 3 bases to trimming and J lost 1 base; unmatched junction nucleotides: 6. The germline V gene encodes CDR1 SGHTA and CDR2 FQGNSA. The CDR3 has 16 residues. As regards this clonotype: Its cognate antigen is unknown.

TCRdb analysed the 5' RACE reads with MiXCR anew, one entry per CDR3 protein. Of roughly 120,000 distinct CDR3 sequences in the sample, 7.2% are singletons; the top ten hold 2.5% to 3.5%. The J gene is TRBJ2-3, the V gene TRBV7-2; TRBD2 agrees at 8 bases. Here the sequenced sample was CD4+ T cells sorted from PBMCs, taken roughly 46 days after the first yellow fever vaccination. The sequence derives from a man aged 18 to 35 who received the YFV17D yellow fever vaccine. Here the CDR3 reads CASSFRGGLRTDTQYF. DNA for the CDR3: TGTGCCAGCAGCTTCCGCGGGGGGCTCCGCACAGATACGCAGTATTTT.